This T cell receptor (beta chain) was sequenced in a study of T cell repertoires in cytomegalovirus infection. TCRdb analysed the reads with MiXCR anew, one entry per CDR3 protein. The sample includes fewer than 550,000 distinct CDR3 sequences, about 11% of them seen just once. This clonotype appeared a few times. There are 11 residues in the CDR3. Trimming removed 2 bases from V and 5 bases from J, with 7 bases in between. The germline V gene encodes CDR1 DFQATT and CDR2 SNEGSKA (reference sequence). Sample: PBMCs. The rearrangement uses TRBV20-1 and TRBJ2-7, with a weak D call TRBD2 (5 bases). The sequence was collected from a human donor in good health (CMV status not recorded). Some clones in this sample may be carry-over from other donors' samples. The CDR3 spells CSARLAHEQYF. The CDR3 DNA follows: TGCAGTGCTAGACTAGCACACGAGCAGTACTTC.